Listed below are T cell receptor beta chains from one sample, sequenced in a study of post-analysis software for immune sequencing data. Via MiXCR, TCRdb re-called the PCR reads, giving one row per CDR3 protein. The table shows 160,000 or so distinct CDR3 sequences, with about 34% occurring only once. The input for sequencing was blood, taken after autologous hematopoietic stem cell transplantation. The receptors derive from a girl between 10 and 17 years old with multiple sclerosis. CDR3s include the opening cysteine and the closing phenylalanine or tryptophan. D genes are given only for firm matches. The size field is filled for only some rows; it gives once, few, many or a size class.

few,TRBD1,TRBJ1-5,TRBV4-2,CASSQEQGDNQPQHF,TGTGCCAGCAGCCAAGAACAGGGGGACAATCAGCCCCAGCATTTT
.,TRBD1,TRBJ1-2,TRBV3-1,CASSRDRENGYTF,TGTGCCAGCAGCCGGGACAGGGAGAATGGCTACACCTTC
.,TRBD2,TRBJ2-7,TRBV5-1,CASSLGTSGTDEQYF,TGCGCCAGCAGCTTAGGGACTAGCGGGACCGATGAGCAGTACTTC
many,.,TRBJ2-6,TRBV24-1,CATSDFPSSSGANVLTF,TGTGCCACCAGTGATTTCCCCTCGAGCTCTGGGGCCAACGTCCTGACTTTC
.,TRBD1,TRBJ2-1,TRBV6-1,CASSQGQGALFRGEQFF,TGTGCCAGCAGTCAGGGACAGGGGGCTTTGTTTAGGGGTGAGCAGTTCTTC
.,TRBD2,TRBJ2-7,TRBV20-1,CSARGLAGGPSRLEQYF,TGCAGTGCTAGGGGACTAGCGGGAGGACCCTCCCGGTTGGAGCAGTACTTC
.,TRBD2,TRBJ2-3,TRBV7-6,CASSLRESSTDTQYF,TGTGCCAGCAGCCTGCGGGAGAGTAGCACAGATACGCAGTATTTT
.,.,TRBJ2-3,TRBV4-1,CASSQDLLACTDTQYF,TGCGCCAGCAGCCAAGATCTGCTAGCGTGCACAGATACGCAGTATTTT
.,TRBD1,TRBJ1-2,TRBV7-6,CASSLDRGKDGYTF,TGTGCCAGCAGCTTGGACAGGGGGAAAGATGGCTACACCTTC
many,TRBD2,TRBJ2-1,TRBV4-3,CASSQEGTSGSLEQFF,TGCGCCAGCAGCCAAGAGGGGACTAGCGGTAGCCTTGAGCAGTTCTTC
.,.,TRBJ2-5,TRBV21-1,CASSVTGQTLGETQYF,TGTGCCAGCAGCGTCACGGGACAGACCCTTGGGGAGACCCAGTACTTC
once,.,TRBJ2-2,TRBV12-3/TRBV12-4,CASSLDGFQNTGELFF,TGTGCCAGCAGTTTGGACGGGTTTCAGAACACCGGGGAGCTGTTTTTT
few,TRBD1,TRBJ2-1,TRBV27,CASRRGQGREQFF,TGTGCCAGCAGGAGGGGACAGGGACGGGAGCAGTTCTTC
few,.,TRBJ2-7,TRBV29-1,CSVGASLGGLSYEQYF,TGCAGCGTTGGGGCTAGCCTGGGCGGCCTCTCCTACGAGCAGTACTTC
.,TRBD2,TRBJ2-3,TRBV6-5,CASSYTPMGSGRETDTQYF,TGTGCCAGCAGTTACACCCCGATGGGGAGCGGGAGGGAGACAGATACGCAGTATTTT
few,.,TRBJ2-3,TRBV29-1,CSVLALPSTDTQYF,TGCAGCGTTTTGGCCCTCCCCAGCACAGATACGCAGTATTTT
.,TRBD2,TRBJ2-2,TRBV9,CASSPTSGSTTGELFF,TGTGCCAGCAGCCCCACTAGCGGGAGTACCACCGGGGAGCTGTTTTTT
.,.,TRBJ2-7,TRBV29-1,CSAWRVGDNEQYF,TGCAGCGCCTGGAGGGTAGGGGACAACGAGCAGTACTTC
.,.,TRBJ2-5,TRBV2,CASRPVGTEFYQETQYF,TGTGCCAGCAGGCCTGTGGGGACGGAATTCTACCAAGAGACCCAGTACTTC
few,.,TRBJ1-4,TRBV28,CATSTGILKLFF,TGTGCCACCTCGACAGGAATCTTAAAACTGTTTTTT
many,TRBD2,TRBJ2-3,TRBV29-1,CSVGGGSGTDTQYF,TGCAGCGTTGGGGGCGGGAGTGGCACAGATACGCAGTATTTT
few,.,TRBJ1-4,TRBV21-1,CASSKVAGRGEKLFF,TGTGCCAGCAGCAAAGTCGCGGGACGTGGAGAAAAACTGTTTTTT
few,TRBD2,TRBJ2-1,TRBV24-1,CATSDPGLVNEQFF,TGTGCCACCAGTGACCCCGGACTAGTCAATGAGCAGTTCTTC
many,.,TRBJ2-7,TRBV6-1,CASSPPPGFYEQYF,TGTGCCAGCAGTCCCCCGCCGGGATTCTACGAGCAGTACTTC
.,TRBD2,TRBJ2-3,TRBV19,CASSITSADTDTQYF,TGTGCCAGTAGTATTACTAGCGCCGACACAGATACGCAGTATTTT
.,TRBD1,TRBJ1-1,TRBV6-4,CAGSDSDQGAAEAFF,TGTGCCGGCAGTGACTCTGATCAGGGGGCGGCTGAAGCTTTCTTT
.,.,TRBJ1-2,TRBV29-1,CSVVSGYGNTF,TGCAGCGTTGTCAGTGGCTATGGCAACACCTTC
many,.,TRBJ2-5,TRBV20-1,CSAGWLETQYF,TGCAGTGCTGGGTGGCTCGAGACCCAGTACTTC
.,.,TRBJ2-7,TRBV5-1,CASSPRLDSYEQYF,TGCGCCAGCAGCCCCCGCCTCGACAGTTACGAGCAGTACTTC
.,TRBD1,TRBJ1-2,TRBV12-3/TRBV12-4,CASSPGQENYGYTF,TGTGCCAGCAGTCCGGGACAGGAGAACTATGGCTACACCTTC
.,.,TRBJ2-7,TRBV4-2,CASSQDWGRGLIYEQYF,TGTGCCAGCAGCCAAGATTGGGGGCGGGGCCTAATATACGAGCAGTACTTC
.,.,TRBJ2-5,TRBV7-9,CASSFETQYF,TGTGCCAGCAGCTTTGAGACCCAGTACTTC